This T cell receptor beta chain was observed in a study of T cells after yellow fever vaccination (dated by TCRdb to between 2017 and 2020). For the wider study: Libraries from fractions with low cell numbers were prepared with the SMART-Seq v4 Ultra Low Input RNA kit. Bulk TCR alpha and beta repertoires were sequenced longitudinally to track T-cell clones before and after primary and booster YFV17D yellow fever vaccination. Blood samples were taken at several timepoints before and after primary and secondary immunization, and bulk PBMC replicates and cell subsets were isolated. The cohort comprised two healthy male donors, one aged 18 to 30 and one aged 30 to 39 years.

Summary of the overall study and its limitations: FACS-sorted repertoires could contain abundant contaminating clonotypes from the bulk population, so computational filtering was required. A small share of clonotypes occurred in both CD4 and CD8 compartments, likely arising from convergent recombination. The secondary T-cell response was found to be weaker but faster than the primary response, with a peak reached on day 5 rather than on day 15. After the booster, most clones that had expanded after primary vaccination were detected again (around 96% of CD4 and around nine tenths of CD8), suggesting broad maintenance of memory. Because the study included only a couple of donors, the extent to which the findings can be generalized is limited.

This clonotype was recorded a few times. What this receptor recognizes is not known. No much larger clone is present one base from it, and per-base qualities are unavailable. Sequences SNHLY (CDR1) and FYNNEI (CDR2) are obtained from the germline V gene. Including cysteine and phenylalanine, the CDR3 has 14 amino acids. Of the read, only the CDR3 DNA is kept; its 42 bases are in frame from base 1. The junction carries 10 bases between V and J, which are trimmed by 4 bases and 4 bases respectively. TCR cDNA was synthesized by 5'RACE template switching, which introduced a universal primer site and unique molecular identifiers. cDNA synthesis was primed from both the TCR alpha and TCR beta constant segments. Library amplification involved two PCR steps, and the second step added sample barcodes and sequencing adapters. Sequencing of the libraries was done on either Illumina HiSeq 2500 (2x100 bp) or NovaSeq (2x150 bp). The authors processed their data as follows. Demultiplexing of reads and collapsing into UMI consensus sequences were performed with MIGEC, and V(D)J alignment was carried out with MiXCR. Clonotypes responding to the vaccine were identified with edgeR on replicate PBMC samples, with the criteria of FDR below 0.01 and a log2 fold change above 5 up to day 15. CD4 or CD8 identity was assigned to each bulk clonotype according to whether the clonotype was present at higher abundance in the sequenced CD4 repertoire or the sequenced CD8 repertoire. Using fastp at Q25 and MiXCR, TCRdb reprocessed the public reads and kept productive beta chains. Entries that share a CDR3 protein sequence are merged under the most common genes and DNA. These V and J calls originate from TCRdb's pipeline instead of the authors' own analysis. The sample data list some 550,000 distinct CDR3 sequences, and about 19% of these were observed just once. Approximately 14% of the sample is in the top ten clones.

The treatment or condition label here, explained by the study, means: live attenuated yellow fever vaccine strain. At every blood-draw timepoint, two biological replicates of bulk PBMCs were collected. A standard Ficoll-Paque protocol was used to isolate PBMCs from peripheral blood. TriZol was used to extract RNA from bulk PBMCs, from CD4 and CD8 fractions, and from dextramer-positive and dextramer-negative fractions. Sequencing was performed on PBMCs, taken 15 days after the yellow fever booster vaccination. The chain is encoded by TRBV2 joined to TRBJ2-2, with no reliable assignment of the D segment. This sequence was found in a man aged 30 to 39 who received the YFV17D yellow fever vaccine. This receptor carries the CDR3 CASSVTAVTGELFF. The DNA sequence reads TGTGCCAGCAGTGTAACAGCTGTCACCGGGGAGCTGTTTTTT.